The text below deals with one TCR beta chain. The source of the sample is a study of T cell repertoires in breast cancer. On the study more broadly: Healthy donors' blood served as controls for breast cancer tumor, lymph node and blood samples.

Primers covering all TCR V genes were used in emulsion RT-PCR on CD8+ T cells. A second nested PCR with blocking oligonucleotides suppressed unpaired genes. From the emulsion pairing reads, TCRdb called clonotypes with MiXCR, one entry per CDR3 protein. This sample has around 43,000 distinct CDR3 sequences; 45% occur once, and the top ten carry around three fifths. Germline CDR1 and CDR2: SGHDN and FVKESK. The V end lost 2 bases, the J end lost 5 bases, and 4 bases lay between the germline ends. CDR3 length: 12 amino acids. J is TRBJ1-5 and V is TRBV14, with no clear D. The material sequenced was CD8+ T cells. The TCR originated in a pool of human donors with breast cancer or a healthy control (not recorded which). The CDR3 DNA reads TGTGCCAGCAGCCAACAGGATCAGCCCCAGCATTTT. It specifies CASSQQDQPQHF.